This T cell receptor beta chain was captured in a study of T cell responses to AZD1222 COVID-19 vaccine. Study-wide results and caveats: White British people made up most donors, females outnumbered males, and clonal diversity was possibly underestimated.

The repertoire was sequenced with immunoSEQ multiplex PCR; TCRdb's copy has only in-frame clones and lacks some. The table lists approximately 120,000 clones, roughly nine tenths of them singletons. Germline CDR1 SGHVS, CDR2 FQNEAQ. CDR3 length: 18 amino acids. The V and J ends lost 2 bases and 9 bases respectively, with 23 bases between them. Concerning this clone itself: Its antigen is not known.

The gene calls are TRBV7-8 and TRBJ1-6; a weak D match, TRBD1 (6 bases). The TCR was taken from an adult in good health. This specimen was peripheral blood, taken on day 0 of AZD1222 vaccination. In DNA, the CDR3 is TGTGCCAGCAGCTTAATCGGCCTTATTCTGGGAGGGGGTTCACCCCTCCACTTT. It translates to CASSLIGLILGGGSPLHF. The full variable domain, with the rest looked up from reference TRBV7-8 and TRBJ1-6, is GAGVSQSPRYKVAKRGQDVALRCDPISGHVSLFWYQQALGQGPEFLTYFQNEAQLDKSGLPSDRFFAERPEGSVSTLKIQRTQQEDSAVYLCASSLIGLILGGGSPLHFGNGTRLTVT.